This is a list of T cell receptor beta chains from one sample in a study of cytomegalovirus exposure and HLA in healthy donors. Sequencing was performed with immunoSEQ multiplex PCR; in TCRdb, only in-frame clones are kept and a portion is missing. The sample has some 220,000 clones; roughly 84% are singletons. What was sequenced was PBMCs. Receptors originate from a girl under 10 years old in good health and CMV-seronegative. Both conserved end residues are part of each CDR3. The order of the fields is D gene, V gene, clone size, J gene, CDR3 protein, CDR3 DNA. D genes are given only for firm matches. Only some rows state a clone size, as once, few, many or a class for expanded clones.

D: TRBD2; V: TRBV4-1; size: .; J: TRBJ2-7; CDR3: CASSQAGGGPYEQYF; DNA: TGCGCCAGCAGCCAAGCGGGGGGAGGGCCCTACGAGCAGTACTTC
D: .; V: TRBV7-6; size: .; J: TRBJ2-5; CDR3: CASSRTMREGETQYF; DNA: TGTGCCAGCAGCCGCACTATGCGGGAAGGGGAGACCCAGTACTTC
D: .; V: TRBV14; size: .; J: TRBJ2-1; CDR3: CASSQQVLSEQFF; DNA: TGTGCCAGCAGCCAACAAGTTCTGAGTGAGCAGTTCTTC
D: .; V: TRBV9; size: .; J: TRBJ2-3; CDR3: CASSVEAGMDTQYF; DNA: TGTGCCAGCAGCGTAGAGGCAGGGATGGATACGCAGTATTTT
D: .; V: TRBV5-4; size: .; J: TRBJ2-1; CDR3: CASSPTRGNEQFF; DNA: TGTGCCAGCAGCCCAACCCGGGGCAATGAGCAGTTCTTC
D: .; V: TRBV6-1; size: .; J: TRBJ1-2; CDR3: CASSEIGLTYGYTF; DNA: TGTGCCAGCAGTGAAATTGGGCTGACCTATGGCTACACCTTC
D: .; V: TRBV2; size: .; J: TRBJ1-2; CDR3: CASSDMSGELYGYTF; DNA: TGTGCCAGCAGTGATATGTCAGGGGAACTCTATGGCTACACCTTC
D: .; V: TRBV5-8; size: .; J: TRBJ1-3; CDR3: CASSLIWGVRTGNTIYF; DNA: TGTGCCAGCAGCTTGATCTGGGGGGTGAGGACTGGAAACACCATATATTTT
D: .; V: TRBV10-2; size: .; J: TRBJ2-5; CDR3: CASSLQGTQYF; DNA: TGCGCCAGCAGCCTGCAGGGGACCCAGTACTTC
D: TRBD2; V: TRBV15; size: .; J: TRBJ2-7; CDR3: CATSREGGSYEQYF; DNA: TGTGCCACCAGCAGAGAGGGGGGGAGCTACGAGCAGTACTTC
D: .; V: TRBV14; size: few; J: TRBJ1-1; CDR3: CASSQVKVVIGRTEAFF; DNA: TGTGCCAGCAGCCAAGTAAAAGTAGTTATAGGGAGGACTGAAGCTTTCTTT
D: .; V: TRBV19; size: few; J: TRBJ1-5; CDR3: CASSFLQGIRPQHF; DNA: TGTGCCAGTAGTTTCCTTCAGGGGATCCGGCCCCAGCATTTT
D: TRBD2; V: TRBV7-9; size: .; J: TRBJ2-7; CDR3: CASSGQRDPYEQYF; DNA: TGTGCCAGCAGCGGCCAGCGGGACCCCTACGAGCAGTACTTC
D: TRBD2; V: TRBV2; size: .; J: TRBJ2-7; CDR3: CASSVGLAGSSYEQYF; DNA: TGTGCCAGCAGTGTAGGACTAGCGGGGTCGTCCTACGAGCAGTACTTC
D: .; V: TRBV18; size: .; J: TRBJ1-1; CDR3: CASSPTVSGQFNTEAFF; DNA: TGTGCCAGCTCACCAACAGTAAGCGGACAGTTCAACACTGAAGCTTTCTTT
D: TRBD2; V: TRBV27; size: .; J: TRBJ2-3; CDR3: CASSLVKAGGWDTQYF; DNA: TGTGCCAGCAGTTTGGTAAAAGCGGGGGGGTGGGATACGCAGTATTTT
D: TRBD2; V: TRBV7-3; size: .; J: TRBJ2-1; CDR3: CASSLKLAVYNEQFF; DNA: TGTGCCAGCAGCTTAAAACTAGCGGTATACAATGAGCAGTTCTTC
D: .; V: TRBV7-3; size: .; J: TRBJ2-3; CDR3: CASSLRHYPETHTQYF; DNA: TGTGCCAGCAGCTTAAGGCACTACCCCGAAACCCATACGCAGTATTTT
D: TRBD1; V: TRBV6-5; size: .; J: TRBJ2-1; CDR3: CASTNGTGLNNEQFF; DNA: TGTGCCAGCACCAACGGGACAGGGCTAAACAATGAGCAGTTCTTC
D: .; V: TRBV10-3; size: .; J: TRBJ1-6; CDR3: CAISHAYRDSPLHF; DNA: TGTGCCATCAGCCACGCCTACAGGGATTCACCCCTCCACTTT
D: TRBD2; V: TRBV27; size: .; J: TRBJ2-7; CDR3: CASSFKPLAGGRGEQYF; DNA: TGTGCCAGCAGTTTCAAACCTCTAGCGGGAGGTAGAGGCGAGCAGTACTTC
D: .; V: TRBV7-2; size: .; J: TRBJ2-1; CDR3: CASSLRESRNNEQFF; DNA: TGTGCCAGCAGCTTACGGGAGAGCAGGAACAATGAGCAGTTCTTC